This T cell receptor (beta chain) was identified in a study of blood T cell repertoires in COVID-19. Study overall: Samples of COVID-19 (acute and convalescent) were obtained from the United States, Italy and Spain. Nucleic acid was either cDNA or gDNA, and it came from T cells, B-cell-depleted T cells, or PBMCs.

The CDR3 has 15 residues. CDR1 and CDR2 (germline): KGHDR, SFDVKD. The ends lost 6 bases at V and 1 base at J; junction bases unmatched: 7. Study processing details: Amplification of reference gene primers provided the estimated nucleated cell counts. This table comes from immunoSEQ multiplex PCR, and its TCRdb copy is limited to in-frame clones, with some not included. V and J calls plus clone size are reproduced from that table; the DNA served to infer D and trimming. The sample yields approximately 350,000 clones, around nine tenths seen once. The material sequenced was peripheral blood. The chain combines TRBV24-1 with TRBJ2-5; 7 nucleotides agree with TRBD2. This receptor was identified in a young woman who had recovered from COVID-19. This chain's CDR3 is CATSLSGAPQETQYF. The CDR3 DNA reads TGTGCCACCAGTTTAAGCGGGGCGCCCCAAGAGACCCAGTACTTC.